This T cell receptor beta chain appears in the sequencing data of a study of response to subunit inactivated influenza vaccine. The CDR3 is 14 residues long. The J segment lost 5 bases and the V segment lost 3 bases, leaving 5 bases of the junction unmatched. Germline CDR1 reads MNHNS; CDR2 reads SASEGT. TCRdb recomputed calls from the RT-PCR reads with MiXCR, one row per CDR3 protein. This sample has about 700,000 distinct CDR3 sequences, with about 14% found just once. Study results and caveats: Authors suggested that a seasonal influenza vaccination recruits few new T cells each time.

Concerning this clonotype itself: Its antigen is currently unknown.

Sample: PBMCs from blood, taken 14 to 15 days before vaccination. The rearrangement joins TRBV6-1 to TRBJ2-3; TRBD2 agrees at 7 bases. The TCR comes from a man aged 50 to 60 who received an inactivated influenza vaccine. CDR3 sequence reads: CASSDGLDLDTQYF. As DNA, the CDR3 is TGTGCCAGCAGTGATGGACTAGACCTAGATACGCAGTATTTT.